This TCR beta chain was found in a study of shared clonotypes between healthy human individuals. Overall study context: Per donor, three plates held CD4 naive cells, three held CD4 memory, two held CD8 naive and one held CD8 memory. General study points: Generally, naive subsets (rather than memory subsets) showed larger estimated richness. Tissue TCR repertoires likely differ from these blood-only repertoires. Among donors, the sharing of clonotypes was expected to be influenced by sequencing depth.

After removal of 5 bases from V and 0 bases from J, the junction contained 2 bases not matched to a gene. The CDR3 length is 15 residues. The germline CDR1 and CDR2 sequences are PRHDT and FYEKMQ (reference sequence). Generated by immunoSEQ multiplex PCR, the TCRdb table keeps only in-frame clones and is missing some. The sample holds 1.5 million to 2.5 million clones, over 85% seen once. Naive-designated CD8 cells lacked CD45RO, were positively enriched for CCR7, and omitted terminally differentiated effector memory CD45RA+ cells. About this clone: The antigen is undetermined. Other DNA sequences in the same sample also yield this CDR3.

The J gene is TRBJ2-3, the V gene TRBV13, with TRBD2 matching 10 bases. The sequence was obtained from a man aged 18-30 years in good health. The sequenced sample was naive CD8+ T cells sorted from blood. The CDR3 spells CASSAGLASTDTQYF. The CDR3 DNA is TGTGCCAGCAGCGCGGGACTAGCGAGCACAGATACGCAGTATTTT.